This entry lists 12 T cell receptor beta chains sequenced from one sample in a study of PD-1 blockade in classical Hodgkin lymphoma. Sequencing was performed with immunoSEQ multiplex PCR; in TCRdb, only in-frame clones are kept and a portion is missing. The data contain 100,000 to 120,000 clones, more than 70% of them singletons. Time point defined: cycle 4 day 1 (C4D1), after about 6 weeks of nivolumab. Exposure to brentuximab vedotin varied, and each patient had relapsed following autologous stem cell transplantation. The specimen comprised peripheral blood mononuclear cells (PBMCs), sampled before the fourth cycle of nivolumab. The source is a human donor with classical Hodgkin lymphoma.

The chain carries TRBV2 and TRBJ2-1, with D tentatively TRBD1 or TRBD2 (5 bases each). Trimming shortened V by 8 bases and J by 8 bases, and 19 bases separated the two germline ends. The length of the CDR3 is 14 residues. Germline V lookup: CDR1 SNHLY, CDR2 FYNNEI. The CDR3, as DNA: TGTGCCAGCCTGAGGGGTTCCCGACTGGATGAGCAGTTCTTC. It translates to CASLRGSRLDEQFF. The whole variable domain, remainder taken from reference TRBV2 and TRBJ2-1, is EPEVTQTPSHQVTQMGQEVILRCVPISNHLYFYWYRQILGQKVEFLVSFYNNEISEKSEIFDDQFSVERPDGSNFTLKIRSTKLEDSAMYFCASLRGSRLDEQFFGPGTRLTVL.

V is TRBV29-1 and J is TRBJ2-3, with 8 positions matching TRBD1. V lost 2 bases to trimming and J lost 4 bases; unmatched junction nucleotides: 8. CDR1 is SQVTM and CDR2 is ANQGSEA in the germline V gene. The CDR3 has 15 amino acids. CDR3 sequence (DNA): TGCAGCGTTGAACTCGGACAGGGTTGGGCAGATACGCAGTATTTT. This sequence encodes CSVELGQGWADTQYF.

This chain uses TRBV7-8 with TRBJ2-7; the match to TRBD2 covers 7 bases. The CDR3 is made up of 14 amino acids. CDR1 SGHVS and CDR2 FQNEAQ come from the germline V gene. V lost 3 bases, J lost 5 bases, and 7 bases stayed unmatched. CDR3 region: CASSFPTSADEQYF. CDR3 DNA sequence: TGTGCCAGCAGCTTTCCAACTAGCGCGGACGAGCAGTACTTC.

A few counts support this clone. The chain links TRBV2 to TRBJ2-7; D unclear. The CDR3 runs 11 residues. The germline CDR1 and CDR2 sequences are SNHLY and FYNNEI. Trimming pared 7 bases from V and 1 base from J, leaving 5 bases between. CDR3 protein: CASTESYEQYF. DNA of the CDR3: TGTGCCAGCACCGAGTCCTACGAGCAGTACTTC.

The genes are TRBV7-9 and TRBJ1-5; maybe TRBD1 (6 bases). CDR1 and CDR2 from the germline V gene are SEHNR and FQNEAQ (reference sequence). The CDR3 contains 14 residues. V lost 4 bases and J lost 3, with 10 bases in between. CDR3: CASSSGQNNQPQHF. CDR3 nucleotide sequence: TGTGCCAGCAGCTCCGGACAGAACAATCAGCCCCAGCATTTT. The variable domain in full, with the rest retrieved from reference TRBV7-9 and TRBJ1-5, is DTGVSQNPRHKITKRGQNVTFRCDPISEHNRLYWYRQTLGQGPEFLTYFQNEAQLEKSRLLSDRFSAERPKGSFSTLEIQRTEQGDSAMYLCASSSGQNNQPQHFGDGTRLSIL.

This chain links TRBV18 with TRBJ2-7, with 7 bases matching TRBD1. Trimming at V came to 0 bases and at J to 3 bases, leaving 8 bases not matched to a gene. The CDR3 loop spans 16 amino acids. CDR1 and CDR2 (germline): KGHSH, LQKENI. This CDR3 reads CASSPPPGQTFYEQYF. CDR3 DNA: TGTGCCAGCTCACCACCCCCGGGACAGACCTTCTACGAGCAGTACTTC. The variable domain in full, with the rest retrieved from reference TRBV18 and TRBJ2-7, is NAGVMQNPRHLVRRRGQEARLRCSPMKGHSHVYWYRQLPEEGLKFMVYLQKENIIDESGMPKERFSAEFPKEGPSILRIQQVVRGDSAAYFCASSPPPGQTFYEQYFGPGTRLTVT.

This sequence joins TRBV2 and TRBJ2-3; 9 bases line up with TRBD1. This CDR3 region has 15 residues. CDR1 SNHLY and CDR2 FYNNEI come from the germline V gene. V lost 6 bases to trimming and J lost 4 bases; unmatched junction nucleotides: 8. Here the CDR3 DNA reads TGTGCCAGCAGAACAGGGACAGGGTATGCAGATACGCAGTATTTT. Translating gives CASRTGTGYADTQYF.

The chain recombines TRBV5-6 with TRBJ2-5, with 13 bases identical to TRBD2. Germline V gene lookup returns CDR1 SGHDT and CDR2 YYEEEE. The CDR3 spans 17 residues. The V segment lost 4 bases and the J segment 5 bases; nucleotides outside the gene matches: 11. The CDR3 DNA reads TGTGCCAGCAGCCTACTAGCGGGAGGGCCGAATCGGGAGACCCAGTACTTC. This translates into CASSLLAGGPNRETQYF.

The chain couples TRBV15 to TRBJ2-1; maybe TRBD1 (6 bases). Germline CDR1 is LNHNV and CDR2 is YYDKDF (reference sequence). The CDR3 loop spans 12 amino acids. Trimming took off 4 bases at V and 7 bases at J, with 8 bases between the two ends. The DNA for the CDR3 is TGTGCCACCAGCATACAGGGTAATGAGCAGTTCTTC. The encoded protein is CATSIQGNEQFF.

This clone was seen a single time. The chain uses TRBV7-2 and TRBJ1-1; D unresolved. V was pared by 5 bases and J by 1 base, with 5 bases between. Per the germline V gene, CDR1 is SGHTA and CDR2 is FQGNSA. This CDR3 has 12 amino acids. The CDR3 DNA is TGTGCCAGCAGCCGAGGGAACACTGAAGCTTTCTTT. The encoded protein is CASSRGNTEAFF.

The chain combines TRBV7-9 with TRBJ1-2, with D uncertain. The germline gives CDR1 SEHNR, CDR2 FQNEAQ (reference sequence). The germline V and J ends were trimmed by 5 bases and 4 bases, with 20 bases remaining between them. The CDR3 consists of 16 residues. In DNA, the CDR3 is TGTGCCAGCAGCACAGACTCCCCTCAAGGAGTCTATGGCTACACCTTC. As protein: CASSTDSPQGVYGYTF.

J is TRBJ2-1 and V is TRBV7-9, with unresolved D. The CDR3 contains 12 residues. Germline V gene lookup returns CDR1 SEHNR and CDR2 FQNEAQ (reference sequence). V dropped 4 bases and J dropped 8 bases, with 9 bases sitting between them. The CDR3 bases are TGTGCCAGCAGCTGGTCGTATGATGAGCAGTTCTTC. It specifies CASSWSYDEQFF.